These 30 T cell receptor beta chains came from one sample sequenced in a study of OX40 agonist ivuxolimab in advanced cancers. Data came from immunoSEQ multiplex PCR; TCRdb stores just in-frame clones and leaves some out. The sample lists about 48,000 clones; over 90% were seen once. The material sequenced was CD4+ or CD8+ T cells sorted from blood, taken in a trial of the OX40 agonist ivuxolimab. Receptors originate from an adult with an advanced solid tumor such as melanoma, head and neck, liver or kidney cancer.

The V and J genes are TRBV6-5 and TRBJ2-3; D ambiguous. The CDR3 contains 15 residues. The germline V gene has CDR1 MNHEY and CDR2 SVGAGI. V was pared by 0 bases and J by 6 bases, with 13 bases between. CDR3 loop: CASSYSYLGRDTQYF. For the CDR3, the DNA is TGTGCCAGCAGTTACTCGTATCTGGGCAGGGATACGCAGTATTTT.

The chain links TRBV27 to TRBJ1-5; 9 bases are shared with TRBD1. V lost 5 bases to trimming and J lost 6 bases; unmatched junction nucleotides: 5. Per germline, CDR1 MNHEY and CDR2 SMNVEV (reference sequence). The CDR3 totals 14 residues. The CDR3 sequence is CASSPTGGGQPQHF. CDR3 DNA: TGTGCCAGCAGTCCCACAGGGGGCGGTCAGCCCCAGCATTTT.

The V and J genes are TRBV7-2 and TRBJ1-1; D ambiguous. Looked up from germline, CDR1 is SGHTA and CDR2 is FQGNSA. This CDR3 is 16 amino acids long. V dropped 1 base and J dropped 2 bases, with 14 bases sitting between them. CDR3 bases: TGTGCCAGCAGCTTAGATCTCTGGGAACTTAACACTGAAGCTTTCTTT. Translation gives CASSLDLWELNTEAFF.

V and J are TRBV5-6 and TRBJ2-2, with 9 bases that match TRBD1. With V trimmed by 3 bases and J by 6 bases, 0 bases remained unmatched. The CDR3 spans 13 residues. The germline V gene has CDR1 SGHDT and CDR2 YYEEEE. In DNA form, the CDR3 reads TGTGCCAGCAGCTGGACAGGGGCCGGGGAGCTGTTTTTT. Translating gives CASSWTGAGELFF. Using reference TRBV5-6 and TRBJ2-2 for the parts outside the CDR3, the full variable domain is DAGVTQSPTHLIKTRGQQVTLRCSPKSGHDTVSWYQQALGQGPQFIFQYYEEEERQRGNFPDRFSGHQFPNYSSELNVNALLLGDSALYLCASSWTGAGELFFGEGSRLTVL.

This clone is classed as medium-sized (0.01 to 0.1%). The rearrangement links TRBV7-9 to TRBJ2-7, with D hard to call. V was clipped by 5 bases and J by 0 bases, with 8 bases between them. Germline CDR1 is SEHNR and CDR2 is FQNEAQ (reference sequence). The length of the CDR3 is 13 residues. The CDR3 reads CASSPRTSYEQYV. The CDR3 DNA reads TGTGCCAGCAGCCCCCGGACCTCCTACGAGCAGTACGTC.

V usage is TRBV15 and J usage is TRBJ1-5, with a weak D call TRBD1 (5 bases). The CDR3 totals 14 residues. The germline V gene encodes CDR1 LNHNV and CDR2 YYDKDF (reference sequence). V lost 5 bases, J lost 2 bases, and 10 bases lay in between. In nucleotides, the CDR3 is TGTGCCACCAGCGCGGGACGGGGCAATCAGCCCCAGCATTTT. Amino acid sequence: CATSAGRGNQPQHF.

A remark on this clone: Other DNA sequences within the sample encode an identical CDR3. This rearrangement joins TRBV15 to TRBJ1-5, with D unresolved. Germline-derived CDR1 and CDR2 are LNHNV and YYDKDF (reference sequence). This CDR3 has 14 amino acids. V lost 1 base and J lost 9, with 13 bases in between. CDR3 protein: CATSRVPWVRPQHF. The DNA for the CDR3 is TGTGCCACCAGCAGAGTGCCTTGGGTGAGGCCCCAGCATTTT.

This clone was observed once. The chain recombines TRBV4-1 with TRBJ2-1, with 8 positions matching TRBD1. V was clipped by 4 bases and J by 6 bases; unmatched bases: 2. Germline CDR1 and CDR2: MGHRA and YSYEKL. This CDR3 comprises 13 residues. CDR3 in DNA: TGCGCCAGCAGCCGTGGGACAGGCAATGAGCAGTTCTTC. Amino acids: CASSRGTGNEQFF.

The gene calls are TRBV19 and TRBJ2-1; possible D gene TRBD2, 6 bases. The CDR3 runs 16 residues. Germline values: CDR1 LNHDA, CDR2 SQIVND (reference sequence). The V end lost 4 bases, the J end lost 0 bases, and 13 bases lay between the germline ends. CDR3 residues: CASSTLAESSYNEQFF. In DNA form, the CDR3 reads TGTGCCAGTAGTACCTTAGCGGAGAGCTCCTACAATGAGCAGTTCTTC.

The chain links TRBV6-1 to TRBJ2-7; the match to TRBD1 covers 8 bases. The CDR3 is made up of 15 amino acids. Trimming at V came to 1 base and at J to 0 bases, leaving 2 bases not matched to a gene. Germline V gene lookup returns CDR1 MNHNS and CDR2 SASEGT. CDR3 DNA sequence: TGTGCCAGCAGTGAAGGGACAGGGCGCTCCTACGAGCAGTACGTC. Translated, it gives CASSEGTGRSYEQYV.

The genes are TRBV27 and TRBJ1-6; 8 bases line up with TRBD1. Losses at the gene ends were 0 bases for V and 5 bases for J; bases not matched to a gene: 3. Germline values: CDR1 MNHEY, CDR2 SMNVEV (reference sequence). The CDR3 loop spans 16 amino acids. Here the CDR3 DNA reads TGTGCCAGCAGTTTATCGGGACAGGTTGATAATTCACCCCTCCACTTT. As protein: CASSLSGQVDNSPLHF.

The rearrangement joins TRBV27 to TRBJ2-1; tentatively, D is TRBD2 (5 bases). In germline, CDR1 is MNHEY, CDR2 SMNVEV (reference sequence). V gave up 1 base and J gave up 6 bases, with 10 bases separating them. The CDR3 is made up of 14 amino acids. For the CDR3, the DNA is TGTGCCAGCAGTTTATTACTAGGTGCCAATGAGCAGTTCTTC. Translation gives CASSLLLGANEQFF.

J is TRBJ1-4 and V is TRBV28; TRBD1 matches 10 bases. Per germline, CDR1 MDHEN and CDR2 SYDVKM. The CDR3 has 16 residues. Trimming cost V 5 bases and J 3 bases; bases outside gene matches: 6. The CDR3 DNA reads TGTGCCAGCAGTCCCCCGGGACAGGGGTCTAATGAAAAACTGTTTTTT. It translates to CASSPPGQGSNEKLFF.

The V and J genes are TRBV15 and TRBJ2-3; D ambiguous. The V gene's germline CDR1 is LNHNV and CDR2 YYDKDF (reference sequence). The V end lost 5 bases, the J end lost 0 bases, and 12 bases lay between the germline ends. The CDR3 is made up of 15 amino acids. CDR3 coding DNA: TGTGCCACCAGCTCCGTCAGGAGTAGCACAGATACGCAGTATTTT. It translates to CATSSVRSSTDTQYF.

Turning to this clone: Relative to the germline gene, one junction end is altered; a read error may explain this. This rearrangement joins TRBV6-1 to TRBJ1-6; 8 nucleotides align to TRBD1. CDR1 and CDR2 from the germline V gene are MNHNS and SASEGT. The CDR3 runs to 17 residues. The CDR3 sequence: CAISESQGAAYNSPLHF. In DNA form, the CDR3 reads TGTGCCATCAGTGAGTCGCAGGGGGCGGCCTATAATTCACCCCTCCACTTT.

The gene calls are TRBV13 and TRBJ2-7; possibly TRBD2 for D (6 bases). Deletions cut 5 bases from V and 6 bases from J, with 8 bases between. This CDR3 contains 11 residues. In germline, CDR1 is PRHDT, CDR2 FYEKMQ (reference sequence). This CDR3 is CASSEGGEQYF. The CDR3 nucleotides read TGTGCCAGCAGCGAGGGAGGCGAGCAGTACTTC.

The rearrangement joins TRBV5-4 to TRBJ2-5, with 9 nucleotides matching TRBD2. The V gene's germline CDR1 is SGHNT and CDR2 YYREEE (reference sequence). V was pared by 0 bases and J by 2 bases, with 5 bases of the junction left unmatched. The length of the CDR3 is 16 residues. CDR3 region: CASSLAQRGAQETQYF. CDR3 nucleotide sequence: TGTGCCAGCAGCTTGGCCCAGCGGGGGGCACAAGAGACCCAGTACTTC.

The V gene is TRBV13, the J gene TRBJ2-3; TRBD2 might be the D (6 bases). This CDR3 is built from 17 residues. Trimming stripped 2 bases from V and 6 bases from J, with 21 bases between. Germline CDR1 is PRHDT and CDR2 is FYEKMQ (reference sequence). The chain's CDR3 is CASSLYLWRGASDTQYF. In nucleotides, the CDR3 is TGTGCCAGCAGCTTATATCTTTGGCGCGGGGCCTCCGATACGCAGTATTTT. Variable domain in full (rest from reference TRBV13 and TRBJ2-3): AAGVIQSPRHLIKEKRETATLKCYPIPRHDTVYWYQQGPGQDPQFLISFYEKMQSDKGSIPDRFSAQQFSDYHSELNMSSLELGDSALYFCASSLYLWRGASDTQYFGPGTRLTVL.

The gene calls are TRBV2 and TRBJ1-3, with D perhaps TRBD1 (5 bases). V was clipped by 6 bases and J by 0 bases, with 15 bases between them. CDR1 SNHLY and CDR2 FYNNEI come from the germline V gene. The CDR3 is 16 amino acids. Here the CDR3 reads CASSTDRGSSGNTIYF. The CDR3 bases are TGTGCCAGCAGCACGGATAGGGGATCCTCTGGAAACACCATATATTTT.

This rearrangement joins TRBV4-1 to TRBJ2-1, with 9 bases lining up with TRBD1. CDR1 and CDR2 (germline): MGHRA, YSYEKL. After removal of 9 bases from V and 3 bases from J, the junction contained 6 bases not matched to a gene. The CDR3 runs to 14 residues. CDR3 sequence (DNA): TGCGCCAGTAACCGGGGACAGGGCTACAATGAGCAGTTCTTC. This gives the protein CASNRGQGYNEQFF.

The count of this clone is one. The CDR3 here is CASSPGGGYNSPLHF. DNA of the CDR3: TGTGCCAGCAGCCCCGGGGGGGGTTATAATTCACCCCTCCACTTT. V is TRBV6-5 and J is TRBJ1-6; D is perhaps TRBD1 (5 bases). CDR1 is MNHEY, CDR2 SVGAGI, per germline. V lost 6 bases and J lost 4, with 13 bases in between. This CDR3 region has 15 residues.

V gene TRBV7-9 combines with J gene TRBJ2-5; weak D call: TRBD1 (5 bases). Per the germline V gene, CDR1 is SEHNR and CDR2 is FQNEAQ (reference sequence). The CDR3 extends over 14 amino acids. The V end lost 3 bases, the J end lost 5 bases, and 13 bases lay between the germline ends. The CDR3 region is CASSLIGQGETQYF. DNA for the CDR3: TGTGCCAGCAGCTTGATTGGGCAGGGTGAGACCCAGTACTTC. The variable domain in full, with the rest retrieved from reference TRBV7-9 and TRBJ2-5, is DTGVSQNPRHKITKRGQNVTFRCDPISEHNRLYWYRQTLGQGPEFLTYFQNEAQLEKSRLLSDRFSAERPKGSFSTLEIQRTEQGDSAMYLCASSLIGQGETQYFGPGTRLLVL.

The V call is TRBV28, the J call TRBJ1-5; D uncertain. Germline V gene lookup returns CDR1 MDHEN and CDR2 SYDVKM. The CDR3 extends over 13 amino acids. Trimming shortened V by 3 bases and J by 1 base, and 4 bases separated the two germline ends. The CDR3 nucleotides are TGTGCCAGCAGTTTGGCCAGCAATCAGCCCCAGCATTTT. Translated, it gives CASSLASNQPQHF.

This clone was detected once. CDR3 nucleotide sequence: TGTGCCTGGAGTGTTGGGGGGACCTATGGCTACACCTTC. Amino acid sequence: CAWSVGGTYGYTF. The V call is TRBV30, the J call TRBJ1-2, with D possibly being TRBD1 (5 bases). This CDR3 comprises 13 residues. The germline V and J ends were trimmed by 0 bases and 4 bases, with 9 bases remaining between them. Germline CDR1 reads GTSNPN; CDR2 reads SVGIG (reference sequence). Combining the CDR3 with reference TRBV30 and TRBJ1-2 gives the whole variable domain SQTIHQWPATLVQPVGSPLSLECTVEGTSNPNLYWYRQAAGRGLQLLFYSVGIGQISSEVPQNLSASRPQDRQFILSSKKLLLSDSGFYLCAWSVGGTYGYTFGSGTRLTVV.

The chain combines TRBV5-8 with TRBJ2-1; 13 bases are a match to TRBD2. Germline values: CDR1 SGHTS, CDR2 YDEGEE. The CDR3 is made up of 16 amino acids. V was pared by 4 bases and J by 8 bases, with 9 bases of the junction left unmatched. DNA of the CDR3: TGTGCCAGCAGCACCTATACTAGCGGGGGGGCGCATGAGCAGTTCTTC. Its translation is CASSTYTSGGAHEQFF. Variable domain in full (rest from reference TRBV5-8 and TRBJ2-1): EAGVTQSPTHLIKTRGQQATLRCSPISGHTSVYWYQQALGLGLQFLLWYDEGEERNRGNFPPRFSGRQFPNYSSELNVNALELEDSALYLCASSTYTSGGAHEQFFGPGTRLTVL.

This chain links TRBV15 with TRBJ2-3, with 7 bases lining up with TRBD1. The CDR3 is made up of 16 amino acids. CDR1 and CDR2 from the germline V gene are LNHNV and YYDKDF (reference sequence). With 0 bases clipped from V and 2 bases from J, the junction kept 5 bases outside the gene matches. The chain's CDR3 is CATSREGQAYTDTQYF. The CDR3 DNA follows: TGTGCCACCAGCAGAGAAGGACAGGCGTACACAGATACGCAGTATTTT.

The gene calls are TRBV5-8 and TRBJ2-5; D remains unclear. Trimming removed 0 bases from V and 5 bases from J, with 11 bases in between. The CDR3 is 14 residues long. The germline gives CDR1 SGHTS, CDR2 YDEGEE. CDR3 nucleotide sequence: TGTGCCAGCAGCTTGGGTTCAGTGAGGGAGACCCAGTACTTC. Encoded protein: CASSLGSVRETQYF.

This rearrangement joins TRBV11-2 to TRBJ2-7; 10 nucleotides line up with TRBD1. Germline V gene data show CDR1 as SGHAT and CDR2 as FQNNGV. The CDR3 totals 12 residues. V lost 8 bases and J lost 3; bases outside the gene matches: 1. The CDR3 reads CASGTGDYEQYF. DNA of the CDR3: TGTGCCAGCGGGACAGGGGACTACGAGCAGTACTTC.

The rearrangement joins TRBV7-9 to TRBJ2-1; D remains ambiguous. The CDR3 covers 13 residues. Germline loops: CDR1 SEHNR, CDR2 FQNEAQ (reference sequence). The V and J ends lost 1 base and 8 bases respectively, with 9 bases between them. The CDR3 region is CASSLVRPDEQFF. CDR3 sequence (DNA): TGTGCCAGCAGCTTAGTCCGACCGGATGAGCAGTTCTTC.

The V call is TRBV18, the J call TRBJ1-4; TRBD1 aligns across 11 bases. The CDR3 is 17 amino acids. Unmatched junction bases numbered 5, after V lost 3 bases and J lost 2 bases. Per germline, CDR1 KGHSH and CDR2 LQKENI. The CDR3 protein is CASSPGQGAETNEKLFF. CDR3 sequence (DNA): TGTGCCAGCTCACCCGGACAGGGGGCGGAGACTAATGAAAAACTGTTTTTT. Variable domain in full (rest from reference TRBV18 and TRBJ1-4): NAGVMQNPRHLVRRRGQEARLRCSPMKGHSHVYWYRQLPEEGLKFMVYLQKENIIDESGMPKERFSAEFPKEGPSILRIQQVVRGDSAAYFCASSPGQGAETNEKLFFGSGTQLSVL.